The clone carrying this T cell receptor beta chain came up once. What it recognizes is unknown. It was with a sample-barcoded 5' primer and a J-beta primer mix that a second PCR of roughly 7 to 12 cycles was run. Every sample gave at least 3 million paired-end reads containing CDR3. MiXCR was run by TCRdb on the 5' RACE reads, yielding one entry per CDR3 protein. The sample has roughly 1,300,000 distinct CDR3 sequences; around 59% are singletons. The data stem from a study of blood T cells in healthy people across ages. Across the whole study: Capture via template switching afforded approximately one barcoded beta molecule per two T cells. Study-wide points: Because donor CMV status was unknown, expanded clonotype changes were possibly confounded.

Sample: blood. The sequence was obtained from a man aged 18 to 29 in good health.

CDR3 residues: CASMRGQVLNSPLHF. Here the CDR3 DNA reads TGTGCCAGCATGAGAGGACAGGTACTCAATTCACCCCTCCACTTT. V usage is TRBV6-2 or TRBV6-3 and J usage is TRBJ1-6, with 7 nucleotides matching TRBD1. Germline V gene data show CDR1 as MNHEY and CDR2 as SVGEGT. The CDR3 is 15 amino acids. The V segment lost 7 bases and the J segment 7 bases; nucleotides outside the gene matches: 10.